Below, 18 T cell receptor beta chains from the same sample are listed, as sequenced in a study of blood T cell repertoires in COVID-19. Using immunoSEQ multiplex PCR, the repertoire was profiled, and TCRdb retains in-frame clones only, with some absent. The table shows 150,000 or so clones, with about 73% occurring only once. Sample: peripheral blood. The receptors were sampled from a man older than 75 with acute or convalescent COVID-19.

The J gene is TRBJ1-2, the V gene TRBV5-1; TRBD1 matches at 7 bases. The CDR3 extends over 13 amino acids. Germline V gene lookup returns CDR1 SGHRS and CDR2 YFSETQ. V lost 5 bases and J lost 6; bases outside the gene matches: 7. CDR3 region: CASRAQGGDGYTF. Written as DNA, the CDR3 is TGCGCCAGCAGAGCTCAGGGGGGCGATGGCTACACCTTC.

V usage is TRBV21-1 and J usage is TRBJ1-2; the table's D call, TRBD1, has no DNA check behind it. TRBV21-1 is a pseudogene locus. The CDR3 has 17 amino acids. CDR3 protein: CASSKRQGKGSSYGYTF. As DNA, the CDR3 is TGTGCCAGCAGCAAACGACAGGGCAAGGGGTCCTCGTATGGCTACACCTTC.

In its sample, this clone was seen once. The chain is built from TRBV6-5 and TRBJ2-2; D not resolved. Germline V gene lookup returns CDR1 MNHEY and CDR2 SVGAGI. The germline V and J ends were trimmed by 2 bases and 0 bases, with 7 bases remaining between them. The CDR3 length is 15 residues. This CDR3 reads CASSYIQSNTGELFF. CDR3 bases: TGTGCCAGCAGTTACATCCAGTCGAACACCGGGGAGCTGTTTTTT.

In nucleotides, the CDR3 is TGTGCCTGGGGACAGGGAATGGCCAAAAACATTCAGTACTTC. Translation: CAWGQGMAKNIQYF. V and J are TRBV30 and TRBJ2-4, with TRBD1 identical over 8 bases. J lost 1 base, V lost 5 bases, and 4 bases had no gene match. Germline loops: CDR1 GTSNPN, CDR2 SVGIG (reference sequence). This CDR3 contains 14 residues.

The chain uses TRBV5-6 and TRBJ2-1; D might be TRBD2 (6 bases). The CDR3 is 16 residues long. V was cut by 0 bases and J by 0 bases, with 10 bases left in between. Looked up from germline, CDR1 is SGHDT and CDR2 is YYEEEE. This CDR3 is CASSLEVGSSYNEQFF. CDR3 sequence (DNA): TGTGCCAGCAGCTTGGAAGTCGGGAGCTCCTACAATGAGCAGTTCTTC.

This clone was recorded a few times. V is TRBV5-5 and J is TRBJ2-1; 7 bases are a match to TRBD2. From germline, CDR1 is SGHKS and CDR2 YYEKEE (reference sequence). V gave up 0 bases and J gave up 6 bases; unmatched junction bases: 12. The CDR3 covers 17 residues. The CDR3, as DNA: TGTGCCAGCAGCTTGGCCGGGGGAGGGTTAGGTTCCAATGAGCAGTTCTTC. Residues: CASSLAGGGLGSNEQFF.

V is TRBV18 and J is TRBJ1-6; 8 bases agree with TRBD1. This CDR3 spans 16 amino acids. Germline V gene data show CDR1 as KGHSH and CDR2 as LQKENI. V lost 3 bases to trimming and J lost 10 bases; unmatched junction nucleotides: 11. The CDR3 DNA follows: TGTGCCAGCTCACCCGCCGGGACAGGCCTAGGGTCACCCCTCCACTTT. Translation: CASSPAGTGLGSPLHF.

This chain uses TRBV11-2 with TRBJ2-5; perhaps TRBD1 as D (5 bases). This CDR3 region has 13 residues. Germline-derived CDR1 and CDR2 are SGHAT and FQNNGV. Trimming shortened V by 2 bases and J by 4 bases, and 8 bases separated the two germline ends. For the CDR3, the DNA is TGTGCCAGCAGCTTAAGGACACGAGAGACCCAGTACTTC. Its protein is CASSLRTRETQYF.

The V call is TRBV6-1, the J call TRBJ2-7; no clear D. The germline V and J ends were trimmed by 0 bases and 3 bases, with 6 bases remaining between them. Germline CDR1 MNHNS, CDR2 SASEGT. The CDR3 is made up of 13 amino acids. In DNA form, the CDR3 reads TGTGCCAGCAGTGAAGCCGCAGGCTACGAGCAGTACGTC. It encodes CASSEAAGYEQYV.

This sequence joins TRBV5-1 and TRBJ2-3; 8 bases fit TRBD2. Losses at the gene ends were 0 bases for V and 4 bases for J; bases not matched to a gene: 10. Per the germline V gene, CDR1 is SGHRS and CDR2 is YFSETQ. CDR3 length: 17 amino acids. The CDR3 DNA sequence: TGCGCCAGCAGCTTGGAGCCTCCCGGGGGGGCCTCAGATACGCAGTATTTT. This gives the protein CASSLEPPGGASDTQYF.

The chain has TRBV11-2 and TRBJ2-3; D is unclear. This CDR3 comprises 15 residues. Looked up from germline, CDR1 is SGHAT and CDR2 is FQNNGV. With 1 base removed from V and 0 bases from J, the gap between germline ends came to 8 bases. The CDR3 reads CASSLGSSSTDTQYF. DNA for the CDR3: TGTGCCAGCAGCTTAGGCAGTTCTAGCACAGATACGCAGTATTTT.

On this clone itself: The sample has other DNA sequences that encode this CDR3 too. The CDR3 loop is CASSLSDGGYEQYV. DNA for the CDR3: TGTGCCAGCAGCTTATCGGACGGGGGGTACGAGCAGTACGTC. This chain links TRBV11-2 with TRBJ2-7, with 7 bases aligning to TRBD2. The CDR3 has 14 residues. CDR1 SGHAT and CDR2 FQNNGV come from the germline V gene. Trimming at V came to 2 bases and at J to 4 bases, leaving 5 bases not matched to a gene.

The rearrangement uses TRBV5-1 and TRBJ2-6; weak D call: TRBD1 (7 bases). The germline V gene encodes CDR1 SGHRS and CDR2 YFSETQ. The ends were cut back, 3 bases at V and 0 bases at J, with 13 bases in the middle. This CDR3 is 17 amino acids long. The CDR3 DNA reads TGCGCCAGCAGCTCGGGACAGACTAGCTCTGGGGCCAACGTCCTGACTTTC. This sequence encodes CASSSGQTSSGANVLTF.

The chain uses TRBV10-2 and TRBJ1-1, with a tentative D call TRBD1 (5 bases). The V end lost 6 bases, the J end lost 5 bases, and 13 bases lay between the germline ends. Looked up from germline, CDR1 is WSHSY and CDR2 is SAAADI. The CDR3 has 13 amino acids. Written as DNA, the CDR3 is TGCGCCAGCAGCCAAGGTCAGGGAACTGAAGCTTTCTTT. It translates to CASSQGQGTEAFF.

The rearrangement links TRBV2 to TRBJ2-6; D might be TRBD1 (5 bases). The CDR3 runs 15 residues. V gave up 7 bases and J gave up 6 bases, with 16 bases separating them. Germline lookup yields CDR1 SNHLY and CDR2 FYNNEI. Written as DNA, the CDR3 is TGTGCCAGCACCCTAAGACAGCCGTCGGCCAACGTCCTGACTTTC. Residues: CASTLRQPSANVLTF.

The chain links TRBV7-6 to TRBJ1-1; no reliable D call. There are 12 residues in the CDR3. V dropped 4 bases and J dropped 1 base, with 4 bases sitting between them. Germline V CDR1 and CDR2: SGHVS, FNYEAQ. DNA of the CDR3: TGTGCCAGCAGCTCATGGAACACTGAAGCTTTCTTT. Amino acid sequence: CASSSWNTEAFF.

The V call is TRBV27, the J call TRBJ2-1; D gene ambiguous. The germline CDR1 and CDR2 sequences are MNHEY and SMNVEV (reference sequence). V lost 2 bases to trimming and J lost 6 bases, with 17 bases between them. The CDR3 totals 16 residues. This chain's CDR3 is CASSLLLSARLNEQFF. The CDR3 nucleotides read TGTGCCAGCAGTTTACTTCTTTCAGCCAGGCTCAATGAGCAGTTCTTC.

The chain combines TRBV27 with TRBJ2-3, with 7 positions matching TRBD1. CDR3 length: 18 amino acids. Per germline, CDR1 MNHEY and CDR2 SMNVEV (reference sequence). V lost 5 bases to trimming and J lost 0 bases; unmatched junction nucleotides: 14. The CDR3 DNA sequence: TGTGCCAGCAGTACCCAAAGTGGGACAGTGAGAAGCACAGATACGCAGTATTTT. Translating gives CASSTQSGTVRSTDTQYF.